This TCR beta chain comes out of a study of T cell responses to AZD1222 COVID-19 vaccine (dated by TCRdb to about 2021). Looking at the study overall: AZD1222 recipients with second doses at about 4 weeks or about 12 weeks were pooled, because spike-specific TCR depth and breadth did not differ between schedules. Enrollment into the trials was organized by age into subgroups of 18-55, 56-69 and 70-plus years, and those subgroups contained roughly 140, 27 and 60 TCR-sequenced participants, respectively. A total of under 250 trial participants underwent TCR sequencing, of whom approximately 200 had received two doses of AZD1222 and roughly 26 had received two doses of the MenACWY control vaccine.

On the study overall, not on this receptor specifically: Reportedly, close to half of the unique spike-specific TCRs recognized epitopes lying outside the regions that are mutated in the B.1.351 and B.1.1.7 variants. The 56-69-year group was small, and its depth increase did not reach significance, likely because of low power. Vaccine-associated CD4 TCRs spanned the whole spike protein, with dominant responses in regions 160-218 and 743-854. Most participants were white British and females outnumbered males, and the authors suggested that clonal diversity may have been underestimated. Spike-specific TCR breadth and depth rose significantly after two AZD1222 doses compared with day 0 and with MenACWY recipients. Because no samples from the day 14 peak response were available, repertoires could be characterized only after the peak T cell response. Conclusions about previously exposed vaccinees are limited, since just five to seven AZD1222 recipients were seropositive for SARS-CoV-2 at baseline.

The meaning of the sample's time point label: baseline before first vaccination. Samples from vaccinated people were obtained from the UK trials COV001 and COV002, which included a single-blind randomized controlled phase 2/3 trial of AZD1222 (ChAdOx1 nCoV-19) in healthy adults. For TCRbeta chain sequencing, PBMC samples were collected from trial participants at day 0 and at day 28 after the second dose. Regarding this clone: Which antigen it targets is not known. No much larger clonotype is one base removed from it; base qualities were not supplied.

CDR1 and CDR2 are drawn from the germline V gene: SGHTA, FQGNSA. V is shortened by 3 bases, J by 1 base, and the region joining them spans 9 bases. Measured from the cysteine to the phenylalanine, the CDR3 is 14 residues long. The retained sequence is limited to the CDR3, 42 bases, with the frame set at the first base. The CDR3 regions of human TCRbeta chains were subjected to immunosequencing. In the source study's methods: TCRs in the repertoires were compared against a reference library of SARS-CoV-2-specific TCRs that had been generated with the MIRA antigen-specificity platform. Breadth was defined as the fraction of unique TCRs that were SARS-CoV-2-associated, and depth was defined as the fraction of total T cells that were SARS-CoV-2-associated. Using the MIRA data, each spike-specific TCR was mapped to the spike region that the TCR reacts to and placed in a CD4 or CD8 class. Log10-transformed breadth and depth values were compared by one-way ANOVA with Sidak's multiple comparisons tests. This immuneACCESS table, as held by TCRdb, lists in-frame sequences with V and J called but not all clones. Of the missing ones, under half trace to an unresolved V gene in checked studies; the others have no known cause. V and J calls plus clone size are reproduced from that table; the DNA served to infer D and trimming. Within this sample are 250,000 or so clones, with over 85% of them counted one time only. The ten largest clones add up to 0.5% to 0.7% of the sample.

This TCR was recovered from an adult in good health. The sequenced sample was peripheral blood, obtained on day 0 of AZD1222 vaccination. The chain was built from TRBV7-2 and TRBJ1-1; the D gene identity is not certain. The nucleotide sequence is given as TGTGCCAGCAGCTTGACTCCGGGGAACACTGAAGCTTTCTTT. This gives the protein CASSLTPGNTEAFF.